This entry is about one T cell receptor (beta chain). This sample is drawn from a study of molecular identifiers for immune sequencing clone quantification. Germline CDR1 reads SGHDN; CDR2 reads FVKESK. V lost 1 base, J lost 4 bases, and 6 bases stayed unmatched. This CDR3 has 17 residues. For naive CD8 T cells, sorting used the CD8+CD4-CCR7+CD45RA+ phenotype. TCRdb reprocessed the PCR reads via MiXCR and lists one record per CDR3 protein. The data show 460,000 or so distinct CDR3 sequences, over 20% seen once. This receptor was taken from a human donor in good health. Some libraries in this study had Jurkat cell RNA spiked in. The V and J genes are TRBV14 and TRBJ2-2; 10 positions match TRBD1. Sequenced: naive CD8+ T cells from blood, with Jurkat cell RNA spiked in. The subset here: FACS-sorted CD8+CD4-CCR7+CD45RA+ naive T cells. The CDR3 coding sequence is TGTGCCAGCAGCCAAGTGGCAGGGACAGGGGTCACCGGGGAGCTGTTTTTT. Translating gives CASSQVAGTGVTGELFF.